The rows below give T cell receptor beta chains drawn from one sample of a study of T cell changes during pregnancy in multiple sclerosis. Here immunoSEQ multiplex PCR was the method, and the copy in TCRdb shows in-frame clones only, minus some. The sample lists around 36,000 clones; over 75% were seen once. Sample: CD8+ T cells from peripheral blood mononuclear cells, taken before pregnancy. Every receptor here comes from a female donor with multiple sclerosis, enrolled in a pregnancy study. The CDR3 runs from the conserved cysteine through the conserved F or W. Each record gives: J gene, V gene, clone size, D gene, CDR3 DNA, CDR3 protein. The D gene is left open where the match is weak. Expanded clones get a size class; other rows say once, few or many, or leave the size out.

j_gene: TRBJ2-2; v_gene: TRBV6-4; abundance: few; d_gene: TRBD1; CDR3nt: TGTGCCAGCAGTGACTCAGCCGGGACAGGTACCGGGGAGCTGTTTTTT; CDR3aa: CASSDSAGTGTGELFF
j_gene: TRBJ2-4; v_gene: TRBV13; abundance: once; d_gene: TRBD1; CDR3nt: TGTGCCAGCAGCCTCAGCCCCGGACAGGGAGATGGCAAAAACATTCAGTACTTC; CDR3aa: CASSLSPGQGDGKNIQYF
j_gene: TRBJ1-5; v_gene: TRBV6-5; abundance: -; d_gene: -; CDR3nt: TGTGCCAGCAGTTATGACAGCGCGGTTCAGCCCCAGCATTTT; CDR3aa: CASSYDSAVQPQHF
j_gene: TRBJ2-7; v_gene: TRBV27; abundance: -; d_gene: -; CDR3nt: TGTGCCAGCAGTCGTGCAGGGGACGAGCAGTACTTC; CDR3aa: CASSRAGDEQYF
j_gene: TRBJ2-5; v_gene: TRBV7-2; abundance: -; d_gene: -; CDR3nt: TGTGCCAGCAGCCACGGAGGGCCGCAAGAGACCCAGTACTTC; CDR3aa: CASSHGGPQETQYF
j_gene: TRBJ2-1; v_gene: TRBV7-3; abundance: -; d_gene: TRBD2; CDR3nt: TGTGCCAGCAGCTTAGGCGGGGGGTCTAATGAGCAGTTCTTC; CDR3aa: CASSLGGGSNEQFF
j_gene: TRBJ2-1; v_gene: TRBV27; abundance: -; d_gene: TRBD2; CDR3nt: TGTGCCAGCAGTTTATCAGCGGGAGGGTACAATGAGCAGTTCTTC; CDR3aa: CASSLSAGGYNEQFF
j_gene: TRBJ2-7; v_gene: TRBV7-9; abundance: -; d_gene: -; CDR3nt: TGTGCCAGCAGCACGCCGAGGGACAACTCCTACGAGCAGTACTTC; CDR3aa: CASSTPRDNSYEQYF
j_gene: TRBJ2-5; v_gene: TRBV7-9; abundance: -; d_gene: TRBD1; CDR3nt: TGTGCCAGCAGCTCCCGACAGGGGTTGGAGACCCAGTACTTC; CDR3aa: CASSSRQGLETQYF
j_gene: TRBJ2-1; v_gene: TRBV7-9; abundance: -; d_gene: -; CDR3nt: TGTGCCAGCAGCTTGGCGGGAACCTACAATGAGCAGTTCTTC; CDR3aa: CASSLAGTYNEQFF
j_gene: TRBJ2-7; v_gene: TRBV6-5; abundance: -; d_gene: TRBD1; CDR3nt: TGTGCCAGCAGTTACGGGGGACAGGGGGAGCAGTACTTC; CDR3aa: CASSYGGQGEQYF
j_gene: TRBJ2-2; v_gene: TRBV19; abundance: -; d_gene: -; CDR3nt: TGTGCCAGCAGTATGGGACAGAACACCGGGGAGCTGTTTTTT; CDR3aa: CASSMGQNTGELFF
j_gene: TRBJ2-1; v_gene: TRBV7-8; abundance: -; d_gene: -; CDR3nt: TGTGCCAGCAGCTTAGTAGGGGCAGGGGCAGGGAATGAGCAGTTCTTC; CDR3aa: CASSLVGAGAGNEQFF
j_gene: TRBJ2-1; v_gene: TRBV19; abundance: -; d_gene: -; CDR3nt: TGTGCCAGTAGTATCCCCAGGGGAATAAACAATGAGCAGTTCTTC; CDR3aa: CASSIPRGINNEQFF
j_gene: TRBJ2-2; v_gene: TRBV5-4; abundance: -; d_gene: -; CDR3nt: TGTGCCACTAAGAGGCTCGAACGGGACACCGGGGAGCTGTTTTTT; CDR3aa: CATKRLERDTGELFF
j_gene: TRBJ2-7; v_gene: TRBV28; abundance: -; d_gene: -; CDR3nt: TGTGCCAGCAGTTTTCGGGGTTTCGGCCACGAGCAGTACTTC; CDR3aa: CASSFRGFGHEQYF
j_gene: TRBJ2-2; v_gene: TRBV9; abundance: -; d_gene: -; CDR3nt: TGTGCCAGCAGCGTCCAGATCGATGGACAGCTCACCGGGGAGCTGTTTTTT; CDR3aa: CASSVQIDGQLTGELFF
j_gene: TRBJ2-2; v_gene: TRBV2; abundance: -; d_gene: TRBD2; CDR3nt: TGTGCCAGCCGACTAGCGGGGGCAAAGCTGTTTTTT; CDR3aa: CASRLAGAKLFF
j_gene: TRBJ2-5; v_gene: TRBV4-3; abundance: -; d_gene: -; CDR3nt: TGCGCCAGCAGCCAAGCCCGCGATTCAGGGGCTTGGGAGACCCAGTACTTC; CDR3aa: CASSQARDSGAWETQYF
j_gene: TRBJ1-1; v_gene: TRBV7-9; abundance: -; d_gene: -; CDR3nt: TGTGCCAGCAGCCCCGGGTCCACTGAAGCTTTCTTT; CDR3aa: CASSPGSTEAFF
j_gene: TRBJ1-4; v_gene: TRBV5-1; abundance: -; d_gene: -; CDR3nt: TGCGCCAGCAGCTTGGGCAGGGGCTGGGAAGAAAAACTGTTTTTT; CDR3aa: CASSLGRGWEEKLFF
j_gene: TRBJ2-7; v_gene: TRBV7-9; abundance: -; d_gene: -; CDR3nt: TGTGCCAGCAGCTCGGGCCCTGAGGGATCTCCCTACGAGCAGTACTTC; CDR3aa: CASSSGPEGSPYEQYF
j_gene: TRBJ2-3; v_gene: TRBV7-6; abundance: -; d_gene: -; CDR3nt: TGTGCCAGCAGCCCCAGGGCCCCAACACGAGATACGCAGTATTTT; CDR3aa: CASSPRAPTRDTQYF
j_gene: TRBJ2-7; v_gene: TRBV28; abundance: once; d_gene: -; CDR3nt: TGTGCCAGCAGAGACTATTCCTACGAGCAGTACTTC; CDR3aa: CASRDYSYEQYF
j_gene: TRBJ1-2; v_gene: TRBV19; abundance: once; d_gene: TRBD1; CDR3nt: TGTGCCAGTGAGGCCACTCGGGACAGAACTAACTATGGCTACACCTTC; CDR3aa: CASEATRDRTNYGYTF